This T cell receptor beta chain was sequenced in a study of T-cell reconstitution after alpha-beta-depleted transplantation in children. Trimming pared 4 bases from V and 5 bases from J, leaving 20 bases between. The CDR3 is 16 amino acids. The TCRbeta library incorporated unique molecular identifiers. TCRdb reanalysed the PCR reads using MiXCR and keeps one entry per CDR3 protein. The profile shows about 360,000 distinct CDR3 sequences, roughly 14% of them singletons. The specimen was PBMCs, collected from the stem cell graft. The receptor was isolated from a human donor who donated a stem cell graft to a child with Fanconi anemia. The rearrangement uses TRBV12-3 or TRBV12-4 and TRBJ1-2, with D perhaps TRBD1 (5 bases). DNA of the CDR3: TGTGCCAGCAGTTCCACGCCAGGGACCGAGGGTTATGGCTACACCTTC. Amino acid sequence: CASSSTPGTEGYGYTF.